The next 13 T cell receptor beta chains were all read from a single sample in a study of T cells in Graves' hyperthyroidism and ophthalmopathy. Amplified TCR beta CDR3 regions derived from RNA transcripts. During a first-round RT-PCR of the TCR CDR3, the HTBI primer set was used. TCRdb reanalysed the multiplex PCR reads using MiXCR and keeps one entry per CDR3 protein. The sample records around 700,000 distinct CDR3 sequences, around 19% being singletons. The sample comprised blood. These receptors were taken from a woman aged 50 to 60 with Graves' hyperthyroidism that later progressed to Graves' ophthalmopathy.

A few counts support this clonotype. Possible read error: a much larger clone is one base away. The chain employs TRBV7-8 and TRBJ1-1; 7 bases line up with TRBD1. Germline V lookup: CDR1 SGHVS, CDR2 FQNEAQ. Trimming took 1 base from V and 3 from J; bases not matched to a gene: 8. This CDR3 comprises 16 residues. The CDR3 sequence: CASSLESSRGDTEAFF. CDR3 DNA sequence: TGTGCCAGCAGCTTAGAATCGTCCAGGGGGGACACTGAAGCTTTCTTT. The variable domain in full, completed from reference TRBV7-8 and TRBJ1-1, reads GAGVSQSPRYKVAKRGQDVALRCDPISGHVSLFWYQQALGQGPEFLTYFQNEAQLDKSGLPSDRFFAERPEGSVSTLKIQRTQQEDSAVYLCASSLESSRGDTEAFFGQGTRLTVV.

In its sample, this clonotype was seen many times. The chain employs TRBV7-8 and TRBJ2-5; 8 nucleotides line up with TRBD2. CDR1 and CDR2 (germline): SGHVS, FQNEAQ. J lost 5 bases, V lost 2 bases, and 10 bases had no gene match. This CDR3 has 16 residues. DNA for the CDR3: TGTGCCAGCAGCTTAAGGGGCGGGGGGACGTTTGAGACCCAGTACTTC. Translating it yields CASSLRGGGTFETQYF.

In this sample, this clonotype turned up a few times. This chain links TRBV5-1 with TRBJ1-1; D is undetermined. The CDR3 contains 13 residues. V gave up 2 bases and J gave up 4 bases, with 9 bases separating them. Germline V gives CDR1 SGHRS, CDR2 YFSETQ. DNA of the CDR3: TGCGCCAGCAGCTTCTCCTCAGGCACTGAAGCTTTCTTT. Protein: CASSFSSGTEAFF.

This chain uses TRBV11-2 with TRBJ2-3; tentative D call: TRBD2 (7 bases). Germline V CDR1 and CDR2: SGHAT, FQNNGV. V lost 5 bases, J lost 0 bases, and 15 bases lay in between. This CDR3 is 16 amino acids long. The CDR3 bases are TGTGCCAGCAGCCAACTCGGGGGGCCTAGCACAGATACGCAGTATTTT. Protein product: CASSQLGGPSTDTQYF.

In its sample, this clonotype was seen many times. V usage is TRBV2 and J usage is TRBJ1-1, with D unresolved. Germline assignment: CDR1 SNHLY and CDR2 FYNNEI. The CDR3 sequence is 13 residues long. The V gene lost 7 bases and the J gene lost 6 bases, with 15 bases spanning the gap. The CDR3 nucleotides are TGTGCCAGCATCCCCCGGGTGTATTCTGAAGCTTTCTTT. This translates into CASIPRVYSEAFF.

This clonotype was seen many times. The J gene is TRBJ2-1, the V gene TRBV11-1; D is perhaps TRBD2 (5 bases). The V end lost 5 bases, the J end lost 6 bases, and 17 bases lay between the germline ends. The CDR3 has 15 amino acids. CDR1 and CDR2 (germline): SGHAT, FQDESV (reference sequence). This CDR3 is CASSHWTEWANEQFF. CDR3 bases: TGTGCCAGCAGCCACTGGACTGAATGGGCCAATGAGCAGTTCTTC.

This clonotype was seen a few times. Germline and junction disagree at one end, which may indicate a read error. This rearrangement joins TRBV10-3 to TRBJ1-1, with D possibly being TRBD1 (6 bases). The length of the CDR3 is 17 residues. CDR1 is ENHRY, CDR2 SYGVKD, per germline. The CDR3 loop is CAINPSGGRGVNTGAFF. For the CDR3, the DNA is TGTGCCATCAATCCCTCCGGGGGGCGGGGGGTGAACACTGGAGCTTTCTTT.

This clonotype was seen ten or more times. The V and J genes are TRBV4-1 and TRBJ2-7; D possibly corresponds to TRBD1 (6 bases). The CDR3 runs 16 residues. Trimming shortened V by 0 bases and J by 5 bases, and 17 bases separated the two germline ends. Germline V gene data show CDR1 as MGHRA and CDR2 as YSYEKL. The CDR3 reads CASSQDRDTGLDEQYF. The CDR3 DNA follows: TGCGCCAGCAGCCAAGATCGGGACACCGGCCTGGACGAGCAGTACTTC.

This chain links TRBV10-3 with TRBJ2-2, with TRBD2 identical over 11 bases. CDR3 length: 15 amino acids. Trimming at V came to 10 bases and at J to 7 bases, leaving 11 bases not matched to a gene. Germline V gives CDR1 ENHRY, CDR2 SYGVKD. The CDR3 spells CATLGLAGTVGELFF. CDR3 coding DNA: TGTGCCACCTTAGGACTAGCGGGTACTGTCGGGGAGCTGTTTTTT.

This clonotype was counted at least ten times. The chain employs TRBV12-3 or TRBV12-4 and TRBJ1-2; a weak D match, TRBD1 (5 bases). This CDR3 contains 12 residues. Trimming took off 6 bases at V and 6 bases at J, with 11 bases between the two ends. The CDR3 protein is CASSGAKDGYTF. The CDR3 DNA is TGTGCCAGCAGCGGGGCGAAAGATGGCTACACCTTC.

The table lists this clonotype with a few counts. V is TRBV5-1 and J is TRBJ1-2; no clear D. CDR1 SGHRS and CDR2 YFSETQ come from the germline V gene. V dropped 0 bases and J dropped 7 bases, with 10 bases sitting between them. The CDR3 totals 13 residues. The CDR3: CASSLVGIAGYTF. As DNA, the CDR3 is TGCGCCAGCAGCTTGGTCGGAATAGCTGGCTACACCTTC.

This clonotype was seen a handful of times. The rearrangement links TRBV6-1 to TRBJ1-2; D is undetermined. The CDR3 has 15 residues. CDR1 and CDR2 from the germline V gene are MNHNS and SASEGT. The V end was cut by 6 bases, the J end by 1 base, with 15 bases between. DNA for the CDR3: TGTGCCAGCAGCTCCACCGCGACGAATAACTATGGCTACACCTTC. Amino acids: CASSSTATNNYGYTF.

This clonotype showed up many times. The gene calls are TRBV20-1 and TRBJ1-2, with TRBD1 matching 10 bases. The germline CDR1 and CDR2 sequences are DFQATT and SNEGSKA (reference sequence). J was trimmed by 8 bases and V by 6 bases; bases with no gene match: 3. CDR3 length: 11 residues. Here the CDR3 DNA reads TGCAGTGCGAGGACAGGGGGAGGCTACACCTTC. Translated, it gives CSARTGGGYTF.